These T cell receptor beta chains were read from a single sample in a study of CD8 T cells in Susac syndrome. MiXCR was run by TCRdb on the immunoSEQ multiplex PCR reads, yielding one entry per CDR3 protein. This table holds 150,000 to 200,000 distinct CDR3 sequences, under 95% found once. The sequencing sample was made of CD4+ T cells from PBMCs. The receptors stem from a human donor with Susac syndrome. The CDR3 runs from the conserved cysteine through the conserved F or W. Fields, in order: CDR3 protein, J gene, V gene.

CDR3 protein: CASRNSGGETQYF
J gene: TRBJ2-5
V gene: TRBV7-7

CDR3 protein: CASSYVRGTSSYNEQFF
J gene: TRBJ2-1
V gene: TRBV6-5

CDR3 protein: CASSLGPGQGLDGYTF
J gene: TRBJ1-2
V gene: TRBV7-9

CDR3 protein: CASSQEEGAGYGYTF
J gene: TRBJ1-2
V gene: TRBV4-1

CDR3 protein: CASSTQQGQETQYF
J gene: TRBJ2-5
V gene: TRBV2

CDR3 protein: CASSETNKGGAEAFF
J gene: TRBJ1-1
V gene: TRBV2

CDR3 protein: CASSVRYETGELFF
J gene: TRBJ2-2
V gene: TRBV9

CDR3 protein: CASSPVGETQYF
J gene: TRBJ2-5
V gene: TRBV7-9

CDR3 protein: CASSYYQGANYGYTF
J gene: TRBJ1-2
V gene: TRBV6-5

CDR3 protein: CASRPRQKFF
J gene: TRBJ2-1
V gene: TRBV6-5

CDR3 protein: CASSPASRLAGGNNEQFF
J gene: TRBJ2-1
V gene: TRBV5-4

CDR3 protein: CASSSPGGRQGYTF
J gene: TRBJ1-2
V gene: TRBV7-2

CDR3 protein: CSATQGETQYF
J gene: TRBJ2-5
V gene: TRBV20-1

CDR3 protein: CSVSREVYETQYF
J gene: TRBJ2-5
V gene: TRBV29-1

CDR3 protein: CASGRTASYEQYF
J gene: TRBJ2-7
V gene: TRBV6-2/TRBV6-3

CDR3 protein: CASSSAYEQFF
J gene: TRBJ2-1
V gene: TRBV18

CDR3 protein: CASSQDTGSSYNSPLHF
J gene: TRBJ1-6
V gene: TRBV4-1

CDR3 protein: CSARIPGQQETQYF
J gene: TRBJ2-5
V gene: TRBV20-1

CDR3 protein: CSASRLAGVNNEQFF
J gene: TRBJ2-1
V gene: TRBV20-1

CDR3 protein: CASSESRTVSGNTIYF
J gene: TRBJ1-3
V gene: TRBV25-1

CDR3 protein: CASSQEDRQGVYNEQFF
J gene: TRBJ2-1
V gene: TRBV4-2

CDR3 protein: CASSQPQGLAGGRETQYF
J gene: TRBJ2-5
V gene: TRBV3-1

CDR3 protein: CSARESGASGGGYTF
J gene: TRBJ1-2
V gene: TRBV20-1

CDR3 protein: CSARGGRAGSTDTQYF
J gene: TRBJ2-3
V gene: TRBV20-1

CDR3 protein: CASSLTSGGRDTQYF
J gene: TRBJ2-3
V gene: TRBV7-2

CDR3 protein: CASSPGTVNNEQFF
J gene: TRBJ2-1
V gene: TRBV18

CDR3 protein: CSATRGENQPQHF
J gene: TRBJ1-5
V gene: TRBV20-1

CDR3 protein: CASSIRQGQMNTEAFF
J gene: TRBJ1-1
V gene: TRBV5-1

CDR3 protein: CSARDLRGLAANQETQYF
J gene: TRBJ2-5
V gene: TRBV20-1

CDR3 protein: CASSPFGGAKNIQYF
J gene: TRBJ2-4
V gene: TRBV27

CDR3 protein: CASRNRLADNEQFF
J gene: TRBJ2-1
V gene: TRBV6-2/TRBV6-3

CDR3 protein: CSAKPGTDLRNEQFF
J gene: TRBJ2-1
V gene: TRBV20-1

CDR3 protein: CSATGTSGGFSYEQYF
J gene: TRBJ2-7
V gene: TRBV20-1

CDR3 protein: CASSLKQGDNEQFF
J gene: TRBJ2-1
V gene: TRBV5-6

CDR3 protein: CASSFGETEAFF
J gene: TRBJ1-1
V gene: TRBV7-9

CDR3 protein: CASSLRGGSNQPQHF
J gene: TRBJ1-5
V gene: TRBV12-3/TRBV12-4

CDR3 protein: CASSRTMVPQSPKNTEAFF
J gene: TRBJ1-1
V gene: TRBV27

CDR3 protein: CASSGRAATGYTF
J gene: TRBJ1-2
V gene: TRBV2

CDR3 protein: CASSQDGSDSPLHF
J gene: TRBJ1-6
V gene: TRBV4-3

CDR3 protein: CAWNTGQGASAFF
J gene: TRBJ1-1
V gene: TRBV30

CDR3 protein: CASSPAQSTGELFF
J gene: TRBJ2-2
V gene: TRBV7-7